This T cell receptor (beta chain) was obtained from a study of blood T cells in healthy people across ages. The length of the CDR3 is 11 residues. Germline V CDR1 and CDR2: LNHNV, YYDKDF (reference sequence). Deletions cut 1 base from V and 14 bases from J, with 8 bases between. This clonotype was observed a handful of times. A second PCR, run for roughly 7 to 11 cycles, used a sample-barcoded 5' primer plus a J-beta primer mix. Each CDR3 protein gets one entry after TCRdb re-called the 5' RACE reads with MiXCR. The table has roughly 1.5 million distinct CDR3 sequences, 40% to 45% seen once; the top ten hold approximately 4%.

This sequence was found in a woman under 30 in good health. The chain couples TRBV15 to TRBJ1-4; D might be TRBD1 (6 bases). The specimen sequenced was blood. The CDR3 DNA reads TGTGCCACCAGCAGAGCCGGACAGCTGTTTTTT. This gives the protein CATSRAGQLFF.